This record concerns one TCR beta chain sequence. Clones were read by immunoSEQ multiplex PCR, and TCRdb kept only the in-frame ones, dropping some. The sample contains around 260,000 clones, roughly 80% of which appear only once. This sample was included in a study of blood T cell repertoires in COVID-19. Study context: T cells, B-cell-depleted T cells, or PBMCs supplied cDNA or gDNA.

This TCR was sampled from a man aged 30 to 39 with acute COVID-19. Sequences were obtained from PBMCs or T cells enriched from blood (not recorded which).

The DNA of the CDR3 is TGTGCCAGCAGCTTTCTCCTCTCTGGAAACACCATATATTTT. It encodes CASSFLLSGNTIYF. This chain uses TRBV11-3 with TRBJ1-3; no firm D call. Trimming took off 3 bases at V and 0 bases at J, with 6 bases between the two ends. Germline values: CDR1 SGHNT, CDR2 YENEEA. The CDR3 has 14 residues.